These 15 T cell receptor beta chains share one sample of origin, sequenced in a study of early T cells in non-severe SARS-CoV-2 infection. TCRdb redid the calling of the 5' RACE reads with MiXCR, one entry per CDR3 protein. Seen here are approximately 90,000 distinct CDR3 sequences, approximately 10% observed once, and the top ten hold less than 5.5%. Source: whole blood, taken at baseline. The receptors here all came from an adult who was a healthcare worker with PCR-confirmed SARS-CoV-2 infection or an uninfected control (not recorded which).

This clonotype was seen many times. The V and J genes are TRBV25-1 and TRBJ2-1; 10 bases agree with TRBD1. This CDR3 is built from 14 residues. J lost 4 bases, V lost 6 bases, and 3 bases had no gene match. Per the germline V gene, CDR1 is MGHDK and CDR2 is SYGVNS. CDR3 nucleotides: TGTGCCAGCAGGACAGGGGGCGCATACAATGAGCAGTTCTTC. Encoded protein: CASRTGGAYNEQFF.

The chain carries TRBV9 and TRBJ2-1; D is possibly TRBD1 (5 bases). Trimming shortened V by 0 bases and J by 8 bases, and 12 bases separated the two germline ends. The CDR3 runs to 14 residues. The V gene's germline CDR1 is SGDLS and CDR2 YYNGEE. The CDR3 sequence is CASSVGRGFYEQFF. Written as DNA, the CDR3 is TGTGCCAGCAGCGTAGGAAGGGGCTTCTATGAGCAGTTCTTC.

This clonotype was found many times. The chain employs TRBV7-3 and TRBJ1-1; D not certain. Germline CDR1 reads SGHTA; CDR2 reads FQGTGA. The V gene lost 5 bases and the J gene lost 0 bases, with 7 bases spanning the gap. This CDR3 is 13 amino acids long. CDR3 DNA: TGTGCCAGCAGCCCAACTCTGAACACTGAAGCTTTCTTT. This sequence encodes CASSPTLNTEAFF.

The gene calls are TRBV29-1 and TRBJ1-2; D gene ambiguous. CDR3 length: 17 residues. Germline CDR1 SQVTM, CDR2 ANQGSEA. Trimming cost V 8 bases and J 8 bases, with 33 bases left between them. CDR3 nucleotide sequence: TGCAGCCCCCCCCCACTTTCAGCGGAGGTAGTCTTCTACGGCTACACCTTC. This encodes CSPPPLSAEVVFYGYTF.

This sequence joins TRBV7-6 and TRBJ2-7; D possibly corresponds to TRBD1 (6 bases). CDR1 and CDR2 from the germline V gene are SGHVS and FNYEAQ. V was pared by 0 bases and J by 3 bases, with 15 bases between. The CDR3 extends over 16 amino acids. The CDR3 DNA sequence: TGTGCCAGCAGCTTAGCCGGGACCCTAGGGGGCTACGAGCAGTACTTC. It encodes CASSLAGTLGGYEQYF. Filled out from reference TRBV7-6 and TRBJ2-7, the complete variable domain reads GAGVSQSPRYKVTKRGQDVALRCDPISGHVSLYWYRQALGQGPEFLTYFNYEAQQDKSGLPNDRFSAERPEGSISTLTIQRTEQRDSAMYRCASSLAGTLGGYEQYFGPGTRLTVT.

The CDR3 sequence: CSAQLQDLEQFF. The CDR3 nucleotides read TGCAGTGCTCAATTACAGGATTTAGAGCAGTTCTTC. The rearrangement uses TRBV20-1 and TRBJ2-1, with a possible D match to TRBD1 (5 bases). The germline V gene has CDR1 DFQATT and CDR2 SNEGSKA (reference sequence). This CDR3 is 12 amino acids long. V gave up 5 bases and J gave up 10 bases, with 15 bases separating them.

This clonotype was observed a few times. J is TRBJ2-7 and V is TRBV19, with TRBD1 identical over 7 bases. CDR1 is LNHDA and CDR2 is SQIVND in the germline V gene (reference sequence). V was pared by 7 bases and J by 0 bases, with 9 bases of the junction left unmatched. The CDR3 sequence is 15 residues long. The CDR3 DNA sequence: TGTGCCAGTACCGAAGGGACAGACAGCTCCTACGAGCAGTACTTC. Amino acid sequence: CASTEGTDSSYEQYF. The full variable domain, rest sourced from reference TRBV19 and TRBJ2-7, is DGGITQSPKYLFRKEGQNVTLSCEQNLNHDAMYWYRQDPGQGLRLIYYSQIVNDFQKGDIAEGYSVSREKKESFPLTVTSAQKNPTAFYLCASTEGTDSSYEQYFGPGTRLTVT.

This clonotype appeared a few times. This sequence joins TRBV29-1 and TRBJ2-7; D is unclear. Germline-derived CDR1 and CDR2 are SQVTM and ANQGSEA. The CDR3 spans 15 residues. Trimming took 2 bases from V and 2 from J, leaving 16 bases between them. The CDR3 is CSVEIHLKNTYEQYF. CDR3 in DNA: TGCAGCGTTGAAATCCATCTCAAAAACACCTACGAGCAGTACTTC.

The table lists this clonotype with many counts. Here the CDR3 reads CASSLGSGASEQFF. The CDR3 coding sequence is TGTGCCAGCAGCTTAGGGTCAGGGGCGTCCGAGCAGTTCTTC. V usage is TRBV11-2 and J usage is TRBJ2-1; D may be TRBD1 (6 bases). This CDR3 region has 14 residues. Germline V gene data show CDR1 as SGHAT and CDR2 as FQNNGV. The germline V and J ends were trimmed by 1 base and 10 bases, with 14 bases remaining between them.

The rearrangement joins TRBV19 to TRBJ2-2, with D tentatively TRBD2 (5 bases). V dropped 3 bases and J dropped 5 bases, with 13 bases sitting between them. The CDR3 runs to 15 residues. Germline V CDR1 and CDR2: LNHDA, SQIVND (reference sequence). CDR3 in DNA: TGTGCCAGTAGTATCTCTACCAGCGGTACCGGGGAGCTGTTTTTT. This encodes CASSISTSGTGELFF.

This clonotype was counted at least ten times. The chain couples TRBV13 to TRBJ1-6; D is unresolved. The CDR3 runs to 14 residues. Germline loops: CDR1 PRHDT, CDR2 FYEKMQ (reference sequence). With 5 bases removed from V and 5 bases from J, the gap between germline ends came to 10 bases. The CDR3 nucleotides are TGTGCCAGCAGCCTCAGTAGGCATAATTCACCCCTCCACTTT. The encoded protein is CASSLSRHNSPLHF.

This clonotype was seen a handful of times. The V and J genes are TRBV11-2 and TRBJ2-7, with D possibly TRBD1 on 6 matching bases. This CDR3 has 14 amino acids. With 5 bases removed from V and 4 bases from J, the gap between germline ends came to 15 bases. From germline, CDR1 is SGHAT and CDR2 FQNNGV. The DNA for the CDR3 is TGTGCCAGCAGCGAAGAGGACAGCTCGTACGAGCAGTACTTC. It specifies CASSEEDSSYEQYF.

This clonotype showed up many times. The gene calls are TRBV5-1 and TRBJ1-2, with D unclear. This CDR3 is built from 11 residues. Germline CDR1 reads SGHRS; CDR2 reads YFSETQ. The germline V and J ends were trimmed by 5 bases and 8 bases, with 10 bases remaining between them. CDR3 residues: CASRVEGGYTF. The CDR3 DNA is TGCGCCAGCAGGGTTGAGGGCGGCTACACCTTC.

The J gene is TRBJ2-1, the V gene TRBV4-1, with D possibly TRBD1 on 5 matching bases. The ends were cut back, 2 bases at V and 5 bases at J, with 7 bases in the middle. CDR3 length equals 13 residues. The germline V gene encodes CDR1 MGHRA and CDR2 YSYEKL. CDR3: CASSQRQNNEQFF. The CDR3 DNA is TGCGCCAGCAGCCAAAGACAGAACAATGAGCAGTTCTTC.

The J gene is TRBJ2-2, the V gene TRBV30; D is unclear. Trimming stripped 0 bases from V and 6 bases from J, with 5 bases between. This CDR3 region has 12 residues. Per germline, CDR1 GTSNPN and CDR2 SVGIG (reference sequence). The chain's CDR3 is CAWSVFAGELFF. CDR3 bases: TGTGCCTGGAGTGTATTCGCCGGGGAGCTGTTTTTT.